The 26 T cell receptor beta chains listed next were all sequenced from one sample in a study of shared clonotypes between healthy human individuals (dated by TCRdb to between 2020 and 2021). Library method: the immunoSEQ multiplex PCR assay. Not all clones reach the TCRdb copy of this immuneACCESS table, which keeps in-frame sequences only. Checked studies attribute under half of the gap to unresolved V genes and leave the rest unexplained. The sample data list some 1 million clones, and 75% of these were observed just once. The ten largest clones represent around 1.5% of the sample. The sequenced sample was memory CD4+ T cells sorted from blood. The cell subset or site label corresponds to: CD45RA-negative fraction. The receptors were sampled from a man between 18 and 35 years old in good health.

This clone was seen once. The CDR3 loop reads CASFGTSGTYEQYF. The CDR3 DNA is TGTGCCAGCTTCGGGACTAGCGGCACCTACGAGCAGTACTTC. The chain has TRBV6-6 and TRBJ2-7, with 11 bases identical to TRBD2. The CDR3 is 14 residues long. Germline values: CDR1 MNHNY, CDR2 SVGAGI (reference sequence). Trimming took 8 bases from V and 2 from J; bases not matched to a gene: 5.

This chain links TRBV5-1 with TRBJ2-7, with TRBD1 matching 7 bases. J gave up 4 bases and V 0 bases, and 7 bases lay outside the gene matches. The CDR3 consists of 15 residues. Germline CDR1 SGHRS, CDR2 YFSETQ. CDR3 amino acids: CASSLESGTEYEQYF. The CDR3, as DNA: TGCGCCAGCAGCTTGGAGTCCGGGACAGAATACGAGCAGTACTTC.

This clone has more than one count but fewer than ten. Different DNA sequences within this sample yield the same CDR3. The chain employs TRBV4-1 and TRBJ2-5; a weak D match, TRBD2 (5 bases). Germline V lookup: CDR1 MGHRA, CDR2 YSYEKL. The V gene lost 3 bases and the J gene lost 4 bases, with 9 bases spanning the gap. The CDR3 is 13 residues long. CDR3 coding DNA: TGCGCCAGCAGCCAGTGGAGGCGAGAGACCCAGTACTTC. It specifies CASSQWRRETQYF.

The chain has TRBV5-6 and TRBJ2-1; 9 bases are a match to TRBD2. The CDR3 consists of 17 residues. Looked up from germline, CDR1 is SGHDT and CDR2 is YYEEEE. V lost 2 bases, J lost 12 bases, and 18 bases stayed unmatched. In DNA, the CDR3 is TGTGCCAGCAGCTTTGCTGTGCAGCTAGCGGGAAAGACGTGGCAGTTCTTC. Translated, it gives CASSFAVQLAGKTWQFF.

The chain joins TRBV6-5 to TRBJ1-5; D uncertain. Per germline, CDR1 MNHEY and CDR2 SVGAGI. V shed 0 bases and J shed 6 bases, with 6 bases lying between them. CDR3 length: 13 residues. CDR3 DNA sequence: TGTGCCAGCAGTTACTCGAGCGTTCAGCCCCAGCATTTT. Amino acid sequence: CASSYSSVQPQHF.

This clone occurred a few times. This rearrangement joins TRBV4-1 to TRBJ2-7; 9 bases are a match to TRBD1. The CDR3 spans 15 residues. Germline lookup yields CDR1 MGHRA and CDR2 YSYEKL. V lost 4 bases, J lost 6 bases, and 10 bases stayed unmatched. CDR3 sequence (DNA): TGCGCCAGCAGCCCCTTGGGGGACAGGGTTGGCGAGCAGTACTTC. Translation: CASSPLGDRVGEQYF.

This clone was counted once. A much larger clonotype is one base distant, so this may be a read error. The rearrangement uses TRBV6-1 and TRBJ2-2, with 14 bases fitting TRBD2. Per germline, CDR1 MNHNS and CDR2 SASEGT. V was pared by 5 bases and J by 5 bases, with 1 base of the junction left unmatched. The CDR3 spans 15 residues. CDR3 loop: CASSWTSGRTGELFF. The CDR3 DNA reads as TGTGCCAGCAGTTGGACTAGCGGGAGGACCGGGGAGCTGTTTTTT.

CDR3 loop: CASSRGTRQDTQYF. The CDR3 nucleotides read TGTGCCAGCAGCCGGGGGACAAGGCAAGATACGCAGTATTTT. The chain recombines TRBV5-4 with TRBJ2-3; D assignment may be TRBD1 or TRBD2 (6 bases each). There are 14 residues in the CDR3. Germline V lookup: CDR1 SGHNT, CDR2 YYREEE (reference sequence). The germline V and J ends were trimmed by 4 bases and 5 bases, with 14 bases remaining between them.

The chain links TRBV5-1 to TRBJ1-3; TRBD1 is a possible D gene (6 bases). Looked up from germline, CDR1 is SGHRS and CDR2 is YFSETQ. Trimming took 0 bases from V and 0 from J, leaving 10 bases between them. There are 16 residues in the CDR3. The CDR3 nucleotides read TGCGCCAGCAGCTTGGGGACAGCTTTCTCTGGAAACACCATATATTTT. This translates into CASSLGTAFSGNTIYF.

Turning to this clone: The same CDR3 also results from other DNA sequences found in this sample. The chain links TRBV29-1 to TRBJ1-1; D ambiguous. The CDR3 runs 11 residues. Trimming pared 4 bases from V and 1 base from J, leaving 4 bases between. The germline V gene has CDR1 SQVTM and CDR2 ANQGSEA. CDR3 coding DNA: TGCAGCGTTGGCCAGAACACTGAAGCTTTCTTT. The encoded protein is CSVGQNTEAFF.

The genes are TRBV13 and TRBJ1-2, with 11 bases lining up with TRBD1. Trimming cost V 4 bases and J 4 bases; bases outside gene matches: 8. This CDR3 has 16 amino acids. Germline V lookup: CDR1 PRHDT, CDR2 FYEKMQ (reference sequence). The CDR3 DNA reads as TGTGCCAGCAGCTACGGACAGGGGGCGAATCTCTATGGCTACACCTTC. It translates to CASSYGQGANLYGYTF. Based on the CDR3 plus reference TRBV13 and TRBJ1-2, the full variable domain is AAGVIQSPRHLIKEKRETATLKCYPIPRHDTVYWYQQGPGQDPQFLISFYEKMQSDKGSIPDRFSAQQFSDYHSELNMSSLELGDSALYFCASSYGQGANLYGYTFGSGTRLTVV.

This chain uses TRBV5-5 with TRBJ1-2; unclear D gene. This CDR3 comprises 15 residues. Germline CDR1 is SGHKS and CDR2 is YYEKEE (reference sequence). With 2 bases removed from V and 4 bases from J, the gap between germline ends came to 15 bases. The CDR3 is CASSLVVKGLYGYTF. For the CDR3, the DNA is TGTGCCAGCAGCTTAGTGGTGAAGGGTCTCTATGGCTACACCTTC. Full variable domain (outside the CDR3, taken from reference TRBV5-5 and TRBJ1-2): DAGVTQSPTHLIKTRGQQVTLRCSPISGHKSVSWYQQVLGQGPQFIFQYYEKEERGRGNFPDRFSARQFPNYSSELNVNALLLGDSALYLCASSLVVKGLYGYTFGSGTRLTVV.

The chain recombines TRBV10-2 with TRBJ2-3, with 10 bases aligning to TRBD2. This CDR3 spans 14 amino acids. V was clipped by 7 bases and J by 14 bases; unmatched bases: 15. Germline V gene data show CDR1 as WSHSY and CDR2 as SAAADI. CDR3 loop: CASMGLATANRGYF. The DNA for the CDR3 is TGCGCCAGCATGGGACTAGCGACAGCGAACCGGGGGTATTTT.

The V gene is TRBV7-2, the J gene TRBJ2-7; the match to TRBD1 covers 7 bases. After removal of 3 bases from V and 4 bases from J, the junction contained 6 bases not matched to a gene. This CDR3 spans 14 amino acids. Germline V gives CDR1 SGHTA, CDR2 FQGNSA. CDR3 nucleotides: TGTGCCAGCAGCTTGGGACAGTCCGTTTACGAGCAGTACTTC. It codes for CASSLGQSVYEQYF.

The V call is TRBV5-4, the J call TRBJ2-7; 8 bases fit TRBD2. The germline CDR1 and CDR2 sequences are SGHNT and YYREEE (reference sequence). The trim removed 2 bases at V and 10 bases at J, leaving 11 bases unmatched. The CDR3 is 14 residues long. CDR3 nucleotides: TGTGCCAGCAGCTTAGCCTTGGGCGGGGGGACTCAGTACTTC. Translation: CASSLALGGGTQYF. The full variable domain, in which reference TRBV5-4 and TRBJ2-7 provide the parts outside the CDR3, is ETGVTQSPTHLIKTRGQQVTLRCSSQSGHNTVSWYQQALGQGPQFIFQYYREEENGRGNFPPRFSGLQFPNYSSELNVNALELDDSALYLCASSLALGGGTQYFGPGTRLTVT.

V is TRBV6-1 and J is TRBJ1-5; 9 nucleotides line up with TRBD1. The germline gives CDR1 MNHNS, CDR2 SASEGT. The CDR3 contains 15 residues. Trimming took 5 bases from V and 4 from J; bases not matched to a gene: 6. Written as DNA, the CDR3 is TGTGCCAGCAGTTTTGGGACAGGGAATAATCAGCCCCAGCATTTT. The encoded protein is CASSFGTGNNQPQHF.

This chain connects TRBV7-9 to TRBJ1-1, with no clear D. The CDR3 is 13 amino acids. Germline V CDR1 and CDR2: SEHNR, FQNEAQ (reference sequence). Trimming shortened V by 5 bases and J by 3 bases, and 10 bases separated the two germline ends. The CDR3 coding sequence is TGTGCCAGCAGCCCTGACTGGGACACTGAAGCTTTCTTT. The encoded protein is CASSPDWDTEAFF. The complete variable domain, with remaining parts taken from reference TRBV7-9 and TRBJ1-1, reads DTGVSQNPRHKITKRGQNVTFRCDPISEHNRLYWYRQTLGQGPEFLTYFQNEAQLEKSRLLSDRFSAERPKGSFSTLEIQRTEQGDSAMYLCASSPDWDTEAFFGQGTRLTVV.

This clone was counted only a few times. J is TRBJ2-7 and V is TRBV21-1; TRBD1, the table's D call, lacks a check against the DNA. TRBV21-1 is a pseudogene segment. This CDR3 comprises 17 residues. This CDR3 reads CASSKRKGTGGSYEQYF. CDR3 nucleotides: TGTGCCAGCAGCAAAAGGAAAGGGACAGGGGGCTCCTACGAGCAGTACTTC.

The genes are TRBV5-6 and TRBJ2-3, with TRBD2 matching over 9 bases. This CDR3 spans 17 amino acids. Germline-derived CDR1 and CDR2 are SGHDT and YYEEEE. The V and J ends lost 3 bases and 2 bases, in that order; junction bases with no gene match: 10. In DNA, the CDR3 is TGTGCCAGCAGCTCACGGGGCCTAGCGGGGCTCACAGATACGCAGTATTTT. This translates into CASSSRGLAGLTDTQYF.

The table lists this clone with a few counts. This sequence joins TRBV4-2 and TRBJ2-3; no firm D call. The germline V gene has CDR1 LGHNA and CDR2 YNFKEQ. The V and J ends lost 1 base and 1 base respectively, with 9 bases between them. CDR3 length: 15 residues. DNA of the CDR3: TGTGCCAGCAGCCAAGGTTGGGATGGCACAGATACGCAGTATTTT. Residues: CASSQGWDGTDTQYF.

A word on this clone: The identical CDR3 is also encoded by other nucleotide sequences in the sample. V and J are TRBV7-9 and TRBJ2-7; D gene unclear. Looked up from germline, CDR1 is SEHNR and CDR2 is FQNEAQ (reference sequence). Trimming shortened V by 1 base and J by 2 bases, and 6 bases separated the two germline ends. This CDR3 contains 13 residues. The CDR3 sequence: CASSLEGPYEQYF. CDR3 bases: TGTGCCAGCAGCTTAGAGGGCCCCTACGAGCAGTACTTC.

J is TRBJ1-6 and V is TRBV30; D is ambiguous. The CDR3 has 12 residues. Germline assignment: CDR1 GTSNPN and CDR2 SVGIG (reference sequence). V dropped 3 bases and J dropped 9 bases, with 9 bases sitting between them. The DNA of the CDR3 is TGTGCCTGGAGCGAACAAAGTTCACCCCTCCACTTT. As protein: CAWSEQSSPLHF.

The J gene is TRBJ2-2, the V gene TRBV2; D unresolved. Looked up from germline, CDR1 is SNHLY and CDR2 is FYNNEI. V was trimmed by 9 bases and J by 0 bases, leaving 11 bases between them. This CDR3 has 14 residues. The DNA of the CDR3 is TGTGCCAGGCAGGCAAAATCGAACACCGGGGAGCTGTTTTTT. This encodes CARQAKSNTGELFF.

V is TRBV27 and J is TRBJ2-7, with 7 positions matching TRBD1. The germline V gene has CDR1 MNHEY and CDR2 SMNVEV (reference sequence). This CDR3 is built from 15 residues. Trimming at V came to 2 bases and at J to 0 bases, leaving 4 bases not matched to a gene. The CDR3 DNA reads as TGTGCCAGCAGTTTAAGACAGGGAAACTCCTACGAGCAGTACTTC. Amino acids: CASSLRQGNSYEQYF.

For this clone: Within the sample, other DNA sequences also encode this same CDR3. CDR3 amino acids: CASSYSGTGGYGYTF. The CDR3, as DNA: TGTGCCAGCAGTTACTCCGGGACAGGGGGCTATGGCTACACCTTC. The chain couples TRBV6-6 to TRBJ1-2; TRBD1 matches 11 bases. V lost 0 bases, J lost 4 bases, and 1 base stayed unmatched. Germline loops: CDR1 MNHNY, CDR2 SVGAGI (reference sequence). This CDR3 is built from 15 residues.

Concerning this clone itself: This could be a read error, since a much larger clone is one nucleotide away. This specimen includes other DNA sequences encoding the same CDR3. The CDR3 sequence: CASSLTNYGYTF. The CDR3 DNA follows: TGTGCCAGCAGCTTGACTAACTATGGCTACACCTTC. The gene calls are TRBV7-2 and TRBJ1-2; D is uncertain. The CDR3 contains 12 residues. Trimming removed 3 bases at V and 0 bases at J, with 2 bases between. The germline gives CDR1 SGHTA, CDR2 FQGNSA.